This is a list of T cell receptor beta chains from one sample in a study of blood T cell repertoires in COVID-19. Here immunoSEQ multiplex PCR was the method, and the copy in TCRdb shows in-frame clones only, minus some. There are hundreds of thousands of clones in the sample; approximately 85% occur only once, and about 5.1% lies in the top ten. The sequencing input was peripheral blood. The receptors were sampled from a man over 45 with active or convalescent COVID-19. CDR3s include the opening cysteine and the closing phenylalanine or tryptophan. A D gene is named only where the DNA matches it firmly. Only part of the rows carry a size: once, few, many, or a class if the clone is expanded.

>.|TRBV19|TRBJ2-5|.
TGTGCCAGCTCGGGACTTATCTCAGAGACCCAGTACTTC
CASSGLISETQYF
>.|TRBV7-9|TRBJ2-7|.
TGTGCCAGCAGCTTAGTGGCGGACTCCTACGAGCAGTACTTC
CASSLVADSYEQYF
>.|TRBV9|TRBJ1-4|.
TGTGCCAGCAGCGTAGACGGAGGCAAAAAACTGTTTTTT
CASSVDGGKKLFF
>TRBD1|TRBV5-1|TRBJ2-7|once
TGCGCCAGCAGCTTTACAGGGGGCTCCTACGAGCAGTACTTC
CASSFTGGSYEQYF
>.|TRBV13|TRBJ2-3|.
TGTGCCAGCAGCTTCCGGAGGGCCAATGGAGATACGCAGTATTTT
CASSFRRANGDTQYF
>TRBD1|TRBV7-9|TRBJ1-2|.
TGTGCCAGCATCCGGGACAGCAACTATGGCTACACCTTC
CASIRDSNYGYTF
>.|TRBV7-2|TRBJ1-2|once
TGTGCCAGCAGCTTGGGTTCGAGCCGGAGGGCTTATGGCTACACCTTC
CASSLGSSRRAYGYTF
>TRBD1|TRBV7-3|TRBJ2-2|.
TGTGCCAGCACCCCGGACAGGGGGTACGGGGAGCTGTTTTTT
CASTPDRGYGELFF
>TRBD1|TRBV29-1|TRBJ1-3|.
TGCAGCGTTGGTTCTCCGGGACAGGGAAACACCATATATTTT
CSVGSPGQGNTIYF
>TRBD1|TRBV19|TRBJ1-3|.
TGTGCCAGTAGTATCCAGGGGGCGGAAAACACCATATATTTT
CASSIQGAENTIYF
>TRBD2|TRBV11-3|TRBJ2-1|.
TGTGCCAGCAGCTCCCCCCTAGCGGGAGGGGGCTACAATGAGCAGTTCTTC
CASSSPLAGGGYNEQFF
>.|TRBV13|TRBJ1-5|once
TGTGCCAGCAGCTTAGGCCCCACAGCCAATCAGCCCCAGCATTTT
CASSLGPTANQPQHF
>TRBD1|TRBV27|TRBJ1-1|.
TGTGCCAGTAAGCGAGGGACAGGGAAGAACACTGAAGCTTTCTTT
CASKRGTGKNTEAFF
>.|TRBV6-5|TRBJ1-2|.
TGTGCCAGTGGCCCAGGGGCTAACTATGGCTACACCTTC
CASGPGANYGYTF
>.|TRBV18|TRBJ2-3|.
TGTGCCAGCTCGACCGTGGACACTACGCAGTATTTT
CASSTVDTTQYF
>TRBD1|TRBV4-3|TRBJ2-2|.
TGCGCCAGCAGCCAGGGGACAGGGGGGGCCGGGGAGCTGTTTTTT
CASSQGTGGAGELFF
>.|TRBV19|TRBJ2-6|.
TGTGCCAGTAAGCCGGTGATCAACTCTGGGGCCAACGTCCTGACTTTC
CASKPVINSGANVLTF
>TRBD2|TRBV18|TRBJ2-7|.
TGTGCCAGCTCACCAAGCGGGACCGTCTACGAGCAGTACTTC
CASSPSGTVYEQYF
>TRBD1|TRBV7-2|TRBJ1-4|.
TGTGCCAGCAGCTTCCGTCCGGGACAGGGGACCGATAATGAAAAACTGTTTTTT
CASSFRPGQGTDNEKLFF
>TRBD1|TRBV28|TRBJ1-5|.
TGTGCCAGCAGCACAGGGGGGCCGAATCAGCCCCAGCATTTT
CASSTGGPNQPQHF
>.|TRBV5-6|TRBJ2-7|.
TGTGCCAGCAGCTTGGCGGCGGGGGAGCAGTACTTC
CASSLAAGEQYF
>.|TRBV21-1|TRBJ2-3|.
TGTGCCAGCAGCAAAGGAGACGTCAGGGTGCCTGGAGATACGCAGTATTTT
CASSKGDVRVPGDTQYF
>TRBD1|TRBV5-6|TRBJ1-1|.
TGTGCCAGCAGCCCCGGACAGGTTCCGAGGTCTGAAGCTTTCTTT
CASSPGQVPRSEAFF
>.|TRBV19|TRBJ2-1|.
TGTGCCAGTAGTCCGCAGGGGTTCCTAACCTACAATGAGCAGTTCTTC
CASSPQGFLTYNEQFF
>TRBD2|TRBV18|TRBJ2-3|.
TGTGCCAGCTCACCGGGGGAGGGGCACCAAAGCCCTACGCAGTATTTT
CASSPGEGHQSPTQYF
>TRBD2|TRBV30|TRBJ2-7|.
TGTGCCTGGAGTGTGGGAGCGGGGCCCTACGAGCAGTACTTC
CAWSVGAGPYEQYF
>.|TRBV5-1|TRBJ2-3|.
TGCGCCAGCAGCTCTATAGGGAGATACACAGATACGCAGTATTTT
CASSSIGRYTDTQYF
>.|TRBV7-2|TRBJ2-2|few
TGTGCCAGCAGCTTTGTCCTGCCGGGCACCGGGGAGCTGTTTTTT
CASSFVLPGTGELFF